These 20 T cell receptor beta chains came from one sample sequenced in a study of blood T cell repertoires in COVID-19. Sequencing used immunoSEQ multiplex PCR; TCRdb keeps in-frame clones, though not all of them. Here the sample spans around 200,000 clones, around nine tenths being singletons. Sequencing used peripheral blood. These receptors were collected from a man aged 55-75 years who had recovered from COVID-19.

This chain uses TRBV5-4 with TRBJ2-3, with D unclear. V was shortened by 2 bases and J by 0 bases, with 10 bases between the two germline ends. CDR3 size: 15 residues. CDR1 SGHNT and CDR2 YYREEE come from the germline V gene (reference sequence). CDR3 protein: CASSFGSRSTDTQYF. The CDR3 region has the DNA TGTGCCAGCAGCTTTGGGTCCAGGAGCACAGATACGCAGTATTTT.

This sequence joins TRBV12-5 and TRBJ2-7; TRBD1 matches 7 bases. CDR3 length: 14 amino acids. From germline, CDR1 is LGHNT and CDR2 FRNRAP. The trim removed 3 bases at V and 2 bases at J, leaving 4 bases unmatched. The CDR3 DNA sequence: TGTGCTAGTGGTTTTGGGACAGAGACCTACGAGCAGTACTTC. Its translation is CASGFGTETYEQYF.

In this sample, this clone turned up a few times. This chain links TRBV5-1 with TRBJ2-7, with TRBD1 as a possible D gene (6 bases). This CDR3 is 13 amino acids long. V shed 2 bases and J shed 3 bases, with 9 bases lying between them. The germline CDR1 and CDR2 sequences are SGHRS and YFSETQ. CDR3 sequence (DNA): TGCGCCAGCAGCTTACCGGACAGCTACGAGCAGTACTTC. The encoded protein is CASSLPDSYEQYF.

The gene calls are TRBV11-3 and TRBJ2-1; no reliable D call. CDR1 SGHNT and CDR2 YENEEA come from the germline V gene. The CDR3 contains 15 residues. With 2 bases removed from V and 3 bases from J, the gap between germline ends came to 11 bases. For the CDR3, the DNA is TGTGCCAGCAGCTTAACCGGTCTGAGCTACAATGAGCAGTTCTTC. This translates into CASSLTGLSYNEQFF.

This rearrangement joins TRBV7-2 to TRBJ1-5; D is uncertain. Trimming removed 4 bases at V and 2 bases at J, with 9 bases between. Germline V gene sequence: CDR1 SGHTA, CDR2 FQGNSA. The CDR3 runs to 14 residues. The CDR3: CASSSRHGNQPQHF. The CDR3 DNA is TGTGCCAGCAGCTCGCGGCATGGCAATCAGCCCCAGCATTTT.

V is TRBV2 and J is TRBJ2-1; 11 bases are a match to TRBD2. Germline values: CDR1 SNHLY, CDR2 FYNNEI. CDR3 size: 14 residues. V shed 1 base, J shed 12 bases, and the junction held 5 bases outside the gene matches. The CDR3 sequence: CASSEELAGVGQFF. DNA of the CDR3: TGTGCCAGCAGTGAAGAACTAGCGGGAGTCGGGCAGTTCTTC.

The rearrangement links TRBV5-6 to TRBJ2-5, with no clear D. The ends were cut back, 0 bases at V and 4 bases at J, with 10 bases in the middle. Germline CDR1 is SGHDT and CDR2 is YYEEEE. This CDR3 spans 14 amino acids. The chain's CDR3 is CASSLVSSTETQYF. CDR3 in DNA: TGTGCCAGCAGCTTGGTGTCATCTACAGAGACCCAGTACTTC.

The chain links TRBV5-1 to TRBJ2-7; 9 nucleotides agree with TRBD1. The CDR3 has 13 amino acids. Germline-derived CDR1 and CDR2 are SGHRS and YFSETQ. Trimming removed 5 bases from V and 2 bases from J; junction bases left unmatched: 2. CDR3 sequence reads: CASRRTGAYEQYF. In nucleotides, the CDR3 is TGCGCCAGCAGAAGGACAGGGGCCTACGAGCAGTACTTC. Combining the CDR3 with reference TRBV5-1 and TRBJ2-7 gives the whole variable domain KAGVTQTPRYLIKTRGQQVTLSCSPISGHRSVSWYQQTPGQGLQFLFEYFSETQRNKGNFPGRFSGRQFSNSRSEMNVSTLELGDSALYLCASRRTGAYEQYFGPGTRLTVT.

Worth noting for this clone: Other DNA variants within this sample encode the same CDR3. CDR3 bases: TGTGCCAGCAGCGTAGGACAGAGGAACACTGAAGCTTTCTTT. Translated: CASSVGQRNTEAFF. The genes are TRBV9 and TRBJ1-1, with TRBD1 as a possible D gene (5 bases). The V gene lost 0 bases and the J gene lost 1 base, with 7 bases spanning the gap. Germline-derived CDR1 and CDR2 are SGDLS and YYNGEE. The CDR3 extends over 14 amino acids. Complete variable domain (other parts from reference TRBV9 and TRBJ1-1): DSGVTQTPKHLITATGQRVTLRCSPRSGDLSVYWYQQSLDQGLQFLIQYYNGEERAKGNILERFSAQQFPDLHSELNLSSLELGDSALYFCASSVGQRNTEAFFGQGTRLTVV.

This clone was seen just once. This chain links TRBV23-1 with TRBJ2-3, with a possible D match to TRBD2 (6 bases). TRBV23-1 has ORF status, its function being uncertain. V lost 4 bases and J lost 9, with 14 bases in between. This CDR3 spans 13 amino acids. The CDR3 loop is CASSLHSGLTQYF. For the CDR3, the DNA is TGCGCCAGCAGTCTTCATAGCGGCCTCACGCAGTATTTT.

The chain employs TRBV11-3 and TRBJ2-2, with D tentatively TRBD1 (6 bases). This CDR3 region has 15 residues. Germline V gives CDR1 SGHNT, CDR2 YENEEA. Trimming shortened V by 4 bases and J by 2 bases, and 11 bases separated the two germline ends. The CDR3 region has the DNA TGTGCCAGCAGCTCAGCTGGGACAAACACCGGGGAGCTGTTTTTT. Translated, it gives CASSSAGTNTGELFF.

This sequence joins TRBV28 and TRBJ2-7; D unresolved. CDR1 and CDR2 from the germline V gene are MDHEN and SYDVKM. V gave up 7 bases and J gave up 7 bases, with 17 bases separating them. This CDR3 is 13 amino acids long. This CDR3 reads CASTSGGYDEQYF. As DNA, the CDR3 is TGTGCCAGCACCTCCGGTGGTTACGATGAGCAGTACTTC.

This rearrangement joins TRBV7-2 to TRBJ2-7, with 10 bases identical to TRBD2. The germline CDR1 and CDR2 sequences are SGHTA and FQGNSA. CDR3 length: 14 amino acids. V gave up 5 bases and J gave up 4 bases; unmatched junction bases: 5. The CDR3 bases are TGTGCCAGCAGCCAGCGGGGGGGCGTGTACGAGCAGTACTTC. Encoded protein: CASSQRGGVYEQYF.

This rearrangement joins TRBV5-1 to TRBJ1-2; D is uncertain. The CDR3 is made up of 13 amino acids. The germline CDR1 and CDR2 sequences are SGHRS and YFSETQ. V shed 2 bases and J shed 4 bases, with 9 bases lying between them. DNA of the CDR3: TGCGCCAGCAGCTTCGAGGGCGGCTATGGCTACACCTTC. It specifies CASSFEGGYGYTF.

The CDR3 region is CASSPGQAFQPQHF. The CDR3 DNA sequence: TGCGCCAGCAGCCCGGGACAGGCCTTTCAGCCCCAGCATTTT. This chain uses TRBV5-1 with TRBJ1-5, with TRBD1 identical over 8 bases. The CDR3 has 14 residues. Germline lookup yields CDR1 SGHRS and CDR2 YFSETQ. Germline trimming cut 4 bases from V and 6 bases from J; bases unmatched to any gene: 6.

This chain uses TRBV29-1 with TRBJ2-7, with 7 bases fitting TRBD2. After removal of 6 bases from V and 4 bases from J, the junction contained 12 bases not matched to a gene. The V gene's germline CDR1 is SQVTM and CDR2 ANQGSEA. The CDR3 contains 14 residues. The CDR3 coding sequence is TGCAGCGTCCGTGGTGGGGCTAGCGGTTACGAGCAGTACTTC. Its protein product is CSVRGGASGYEQYF.

DNA for the CDR3: TGTGCCAGCTCCGGTGGGCTAGCGTCTGAGCAGTACTTC. This codes for CASSGGLASEQYF. The rearrangement joins TRBV6-5 to TRBJ2-7, with TRBD2 as a possible D gene (6 bases). The V end was cut by 8 bases, the J end by 7 bases, with 18 bases between. This CDR3 spans 13 amino acids. The germline CDR1 and CDR2 sequences are MNHEY and SVGAGI.

The V call is TRBV4-2, the J call TRBJ2-7; 9 bases align to TRBD2. Germline V gives CDR1 LGHNA, CDR2 YNFKEQ. The CDR3 covers 15 residues. V was clipped by 1 base and J by 2 bases; unmatched bases: 3. The CDR3 is CASSQVQRGAYEQYF. The CDR3 nucleotides are TGTGCCAGCAGCCAAGTGCAGCGGGGGGCCTACGAGCAGTACTTC.

CDR3 amino acids: CASSFSTSGGNEQFF. The DNA for the CDR3 is TGCGCCAGCAGCTTTTCGACTAGCGGGGGAAATGAGCAGTTCTTC. The J gene is TRBJ2-1, the V gene TRBV5-1, with TRBD2 matching over 12 bases. The CDR3 runs 15 residues. Germline lookup yields CDR1 SGHRS and CDR2 YFSETQ. V lost 2 bases to trimming and J lost 7 bases; unmatched junction nucleotides: 4.

This clone was seen only a few times. This chain uses TRBV5-1 with TRBJ1-5; D might be TRBD1 (5 bases). V was clipped by 1 base and J by 8 bases, with 10 bases between them. The CDR3 sequence is 13 residues long. The V gene's germline CDR1 is SGHRS and CDR2 YFSETQ. Here the CDR3 reads CASSLQGPEPQHF. The CDR3 coding sequence is TGCGCCAGCAGCTTGCAGGGTCCGGAGCCCCAGCATTTT.